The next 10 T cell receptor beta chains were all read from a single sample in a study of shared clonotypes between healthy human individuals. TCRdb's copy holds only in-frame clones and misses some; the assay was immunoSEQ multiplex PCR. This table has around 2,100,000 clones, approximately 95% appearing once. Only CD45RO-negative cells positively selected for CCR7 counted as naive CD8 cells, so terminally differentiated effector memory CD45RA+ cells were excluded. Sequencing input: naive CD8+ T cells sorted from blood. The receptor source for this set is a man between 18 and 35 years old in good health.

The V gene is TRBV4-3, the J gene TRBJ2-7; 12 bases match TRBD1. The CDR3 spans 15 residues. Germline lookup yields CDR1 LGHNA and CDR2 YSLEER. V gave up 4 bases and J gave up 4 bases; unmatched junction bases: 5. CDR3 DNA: TGCGCCAGCAGCCTAGGGACAGGGGGCGGATACGAGCAGTACTTC. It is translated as CASSLGTGGGYEQYF.

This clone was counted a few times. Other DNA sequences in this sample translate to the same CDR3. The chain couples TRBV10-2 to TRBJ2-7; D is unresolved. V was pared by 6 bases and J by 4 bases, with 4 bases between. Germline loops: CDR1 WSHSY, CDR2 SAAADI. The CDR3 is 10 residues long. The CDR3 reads CASRDYEQYF. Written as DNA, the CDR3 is TGCGCCAGCAGAGATTACGAGCAGTACTTC.

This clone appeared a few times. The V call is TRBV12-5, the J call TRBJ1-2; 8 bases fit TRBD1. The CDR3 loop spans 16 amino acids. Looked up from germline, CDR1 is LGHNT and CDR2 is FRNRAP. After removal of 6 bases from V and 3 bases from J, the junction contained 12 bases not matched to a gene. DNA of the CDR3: TGTGCTAGTGGAGATTACCTGACAGGGGATGACTATGGCTACACCTTC. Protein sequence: CASGDYLTGDDYGYTF.

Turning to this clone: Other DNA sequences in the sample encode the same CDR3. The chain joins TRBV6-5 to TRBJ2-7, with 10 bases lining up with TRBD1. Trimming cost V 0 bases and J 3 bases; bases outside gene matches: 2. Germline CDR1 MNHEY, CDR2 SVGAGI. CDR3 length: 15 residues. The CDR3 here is CASSYSTGGGYEQYF. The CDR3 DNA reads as TGTGCCAGCAGTTACTCGACAGGGGGCGGCTACGAGCAGTACTTC.

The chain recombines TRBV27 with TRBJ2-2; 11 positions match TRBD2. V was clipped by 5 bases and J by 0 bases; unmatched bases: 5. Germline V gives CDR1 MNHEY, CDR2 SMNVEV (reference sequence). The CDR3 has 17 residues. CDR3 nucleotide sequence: TGTGCCAGCAGTCCACAACTAGCGGGAGCGAACACCGGGGAGCTGTTTTTT. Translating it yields CASSPQLAGANTGELFF.

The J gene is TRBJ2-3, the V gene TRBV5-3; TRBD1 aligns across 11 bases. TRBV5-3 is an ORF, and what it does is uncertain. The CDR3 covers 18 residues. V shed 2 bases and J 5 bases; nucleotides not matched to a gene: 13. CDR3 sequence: CARSFNVGQGAFIDTQYF. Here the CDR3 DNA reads TGTGCCAGAAGCTTTAATGTAGGACAGGGGGCGTTTATAGATACGCAGTATTTT.

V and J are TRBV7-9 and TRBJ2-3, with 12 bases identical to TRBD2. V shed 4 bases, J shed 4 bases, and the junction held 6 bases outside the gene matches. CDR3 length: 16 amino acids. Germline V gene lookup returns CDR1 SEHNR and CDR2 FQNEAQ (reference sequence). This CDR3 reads CASSSQLAGGPDTQYF. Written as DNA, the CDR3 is TGTGCCAGCAGCTCCCAACTAGCGGGAGGTCCAGATACGCAGTATTTT. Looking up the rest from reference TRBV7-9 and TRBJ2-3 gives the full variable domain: DTGVSQNPRHKITKRGQNVTFRCDPISEHNRLYWYRQTLGQGPEFLTYFQNEAQLEKSRLLSDRFSAERPKGSFSTLEIQRTEQGDSAMYLCASSSQLAGGPDTQYFGPGTRLTVL.

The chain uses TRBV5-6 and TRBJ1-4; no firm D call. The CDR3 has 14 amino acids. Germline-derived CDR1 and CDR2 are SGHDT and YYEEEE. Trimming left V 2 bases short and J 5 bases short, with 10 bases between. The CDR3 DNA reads TGTGCCAGCAGCTTCCCTTTAGGGAATGAAAAACTGTTTTTT. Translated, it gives CASSFPLGNEKLFF. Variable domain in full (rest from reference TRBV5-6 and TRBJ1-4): DAGVTQSPTHLIKTRGQQVTLRCSPKSGHDTVSWYQQALGQGPQFIFQYYEEEERQRGNFPDRFSGHQFPNYSSELNVNALLLGDSALYLCASSFPLGNEKLFFGSGTQLSVL.

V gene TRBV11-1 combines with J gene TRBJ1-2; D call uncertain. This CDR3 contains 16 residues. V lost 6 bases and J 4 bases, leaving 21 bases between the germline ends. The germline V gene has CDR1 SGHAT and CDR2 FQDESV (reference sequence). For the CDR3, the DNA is TGTGCCAGCAGTTGGAAGAACGACCCGAACGGCTATGGCTACACCTTC. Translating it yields CASSWKNDPNGYGYTF.

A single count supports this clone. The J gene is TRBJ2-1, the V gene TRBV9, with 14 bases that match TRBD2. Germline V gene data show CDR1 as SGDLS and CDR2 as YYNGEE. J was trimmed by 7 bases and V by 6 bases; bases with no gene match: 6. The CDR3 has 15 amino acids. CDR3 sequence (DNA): TGTGCCAGCAACGGGGGACTAGCGGGAGTAAATGAGCAGTTCTTC. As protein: CASNGGLAGVNEQFF.